Listed below are T cell receptor beta chains from one sample, sequenced in a study of T cell responses to AZD1222 COVID-19 vaccine. Method: immunoSEQ multiplex PCR; TCRdb's copy keeps in-frame clones and lacks some. The data hold tens of thousands of clones, with more than 85% observed a single time. Here the sequenced sample was peripheral blood, taken 28 days after the second AZD1222 dose. The receptors were gathered from an adult who received the AZD1222 COVID-19 vaccine. The CDR3 runs from the conserved cysteine through the conserved F or W. D genes are given only for firm matches. Expanded clones are given a class, and other clones once, few, many or no size at all.

clone_size: -
cdr3_length: 15
j_call: TRBJ1-5
d_call: -
v_call: TRBV3-1/TRBV3-2
cdr3_nt: TGTGCCAGCAGCCAAGGTCCCCAGGTAGTTCAGCCCCAGCATTTT
cdr3_aa: CASSQGPQVVQPQHF

clone_size: -
cdr3_length: 16
j_call: TRBJ2-7
d_call: TRBD2
v_call: TRBV5-1
cdr3_nt: TGCGCCAGCAGCCCCGCAACTAGCGGGAGTCTTTCCGAGCAGTACTTC
cdr3_aa: CASSPATSGSLSEQYF

clone_size: once
cdr3_length: 16
j_call: TRBJ2-6
d_call: -
v_call: TRBV5-1
cdr3_nt: TGCGCCAGCAGCTTGGAGGCGGGCTCTGGGGCCAACGTCCTGACTTTC
cdr3_aa: CASSLEAGSGANVLTF

clone_size: -
cdr3_length: 13
j_call: TRBJ2-1
d_call: -
v_call: TRBV7-8
cdr3_nt: TGTGCCAGCAGCTCAGGACAGTACAATGAGCAGTTCTTC
cdr3_aa: CASSSGQYNEQFF

clone_size: -
cdr3_length: 16
j_call: TRBJ2-3
d_call: -
v_call: TRBV5-1
cdr3_nt: TGCGCCAGCAGCTTGGCTTTGGGACCTAACACAGATACGCAGTATTTT
cdr3_aa: CASSLALGPNTDTQYF

clone_size: -
cdr3_length: 15
j_call: TRBJ1-4
d_call: -
v_call: TRBV9
cdr3_nt: TGTGCCAGCAGCCCGGGTACAGGGAGCAATGAAAAACTGTTTTTT
cdr3_aa: CASSPGTGSNEKLFF

clone_size: few
cdr3_length: 14
j_call: TRBJ2-5
d_call: -
v_call: TRBV19
cdr3_nt: TGTGCCAGTAGTATTGGTCCGGACCAAGAGACCCAGTACTTC
cdr3_aa: CASSIGPDQETQYF

clone_size: -
cdr3_length: 19
j_call: TRBJ2-5
d_call: -
v_call: TRBV28
cdr3_nt: TGTGCCAGCAGTTTATTGCGGGGAGGGGACACCGCGGGTGGAGAGACCCAGTACTTC
cdr3_aa: CASSLLRGGDTAGGETQYF

clone_size: -
cdr3_length: 17
j_call: TRBJ1-2
d_call: TRBD1
v_call: TRBV7-2
cdr3_nt: TGTGCCAGCAGCTTCGCCGGGACAGGGGTTCGGATTTATGGCTACACCTTC
cdr3_aa: CASSFAGTGVRIYGYTF

clone_size: -
cdr3_length: 16
j_call: TRBJ1-2
d_call: TRBD1
v_call: TRBV19
cdr3_nt: TGTGCCAGTAGTTCGACAGGGGGACTAATCAGCTATGGCTACACCTTC
cdr3_aa: CASSSTGGLISYGYTF

clone_size: -
cdr3_length: 14
j_call: TRBJ2-5
d_call: TRBD1
v_call: TRBV20-1
cdr3_nt: TGCAGTGCTAGTGCTATGACAGGGTCAGAGACCCAGTACTTC
cdr3_aa: CSASAMTGSETQYF

clone_size: -
cdr3_length: 15
j_call: TRBJ2-1
d_call: TRBD1
v_call: TRBV6-6
cdr3_nt: TGTGCCAGCAGTCGACAGGGGGCACGGGGCAATGAGCAGTTCTTC
cdr3_aa: CASSRQGARGNEQFF

clone_size: -
cdr3_length: 15
j_call: TRBJ2-3
d_call: TRBD2
v_call: TRBV7-3
cdr3_nt: TGTGCCAGCAGCCGAATAGCGGGGCCTGGAGATACGCAGTATTTT
cdr3_aa: CASSRIAGPGDTQYF

clone_size: -
cdr3_length: 13
j_call: TRBJ1-1
d_call: -
v_call: TRBV5-1
cdr3_nt: TGCGCCAGCAGCGCTCAGGGGAACACTGAAGCTTTCTTT
cdr3_aa: CASSAQGNTEAFF

clone_size: -
cdr3_length: 17
j_call: TRBJ2-2
d_call: TRBD2
v_call: TRBV4-1
cdr3_nt: TGCGCCAGCAGCCAAGGGTCTAGCGGGAGGAACACCGGGGAGCTGTTTTTT
cdr3_aa: CASSQGSSGRNTGELFF

clone_size: -
cdr3_length: 14
j_call: TRBJ1-4
d_call: -
v_call: TRBV2
cdr3_nt: TGTGCCAGCAGGGAAAGGAGTTTGAATGAAAAACTGTTTTTT
cdr3_aa: CASRERSLNEKLFF

clone_size: -
cdr3_length: 13
j_call: TRBJ2-3
d_call: -
v_call: TRBV5-6
cdr3_nt: TGTGCCAGCAGCTTGGCGGGGCAGGGTACGCAGTATTTT
cdr3_aa: CASSLAGQGTQYF

clone_size: once
cdr3_length: 13
j_call: TRBJ2-7
d_call: TRBD2
v_call: TRBV13
cdr3_nt: TGTGCCAGCAGCCGGACTAGCGGATACGAGCAGTACTTC
cdr3_aa: CASSRTSGYEQYF

clone_size: -
cdr3_length: 15
j_call: TRBJ1-3
d_call: TRBD1
v_call: TRBV30
cdr3_nt: TGTGCCTGGAGGGACAGGGGGACGTCTGGAAACACCATATATTTT
cdr3_aa: CAWRDRGTSGNTIYF

clone_size: -
cdr3_length: 11
j_call: TRBJ2-1
d_call: -
v_call: TRBV30
cdr3_nt: TGTGCCTGTGACTATTACAATGAGCAGTTCTTC
cdr3_aa: CACDYYNEQFF

clone_size: -
cdr3_length: 15
j_call: TRBJ2-3
d_call: TRBD2
v_call: TRBV28
cdr3_nt: TGTGCCAGCAGTTCTAGCGGGAGGTACACAGATACGCAGTATTTT
cdr3_aa: CASSSSGRYTDTQYF

clone_size: -
cdr3_length: 15
j_call: TRBJ2-1
d_call: TRBD2
v_call: TRBV18
cdr3_nt: TGTGCCAGCTCACTACCGGGACTAGCGGGAGTTGGGCAGTTCTTC
cdr3_aa: CASSLPGLAGVGQFF

clone_size: -
cdr3_length: 15
j_call: TRBJ2-7
d_call: -
v_call: TRBV7-2
cdr3_nt: TGTGCCAGCAACCATTGGACTACTAGCTCCTACGAGCAGTACTTC
cdr3_aa: CASNHWTTSSYEQYF

clone_size: once
cdr3_length: 16
j_call: TRBJ2-2
d_call: TRBD2
v_call: TRBV5-1
cdr3_nt: TGCGCCAGCAGCCCTCTTGCGGGGGGGAACACCGGGGAGCTGTTTTTT
cdr3_aa: CASSPLAGGNTGELFF

clone_size: -
cdr3_length: 15
j_call: TRBJ2-5
d_call: -
v_call: TRBV28
cdr3_nt: TGTGCCAGCAGTCCTACCAGGCGGGTACAAGAGACCCAGTACTTC
cdr3_aa: CASSPTRRVQETQYF

clone_size: once
cdr3_length: 14
j_call: TRBJ2-7
d_call: -
v_call: TRBV28
cdr3_nt: TGTGCCAGCAGGACGGCTAGCGCACGATACGAGCAGTACTTC
cdr3_aa: CASRTASARYEQYF

clone_size: once
cdr3_length: 16
j_call: TRBJ2-1
d_call: TRBD2
v_call: TRBV5-1
cdr3_nt: TGCGCCAGCAAGTGGCTAAGTAGCGGGGACTACAATGAGCAGTTCTTC
cdr3_aa: CASKWLSSGDYNEQFF

clone_size: -
cdr3_length: 11
j_call: TRBJ2-3
d_call: -
v_call: TRBV20-1
cdr3_nt: TGCAGTGCCGGAGCGACAGATACGCAGTATTTT
cdr3_aa: CSAGATDTQYF

clone_size: -
cdr3_length: 10
j_call: TRBJ1-5
d_call: -
v_call: TRBV29-1
cdr3_nt: TGCAGCGAGGGGGACCAGCCCCAGCATTTT
cdr3_aa: CSEGDQPQHF

clone_size: -
cdr3_length: 14
j_call: TRBJ2-1
d_call: -
v_call: TRBV18
cdr3_nt: TGTGCCAGCTCACCATTCGGGGTTGGACTTGAGCAGTTCTTC
cdr3_aa: CASSPFGVGLEQFF

clone_size: few
cdr3_length: 14
j_call: TRBJ2-1
d_call: TRBD2
v_call: TRBV19
cdr3_nt: TGTGCCAGTAGGCTGACTAGCGCACACAATGAGCAGTTCTTC
cdr3_aa: CASRLTSAHNEQFF

clone_size: -
cdr3_length: 16
j_call: TRBJ2-2
d_call: -
v_call: TRBV19
cdr3_nt: TGTGCCAGTAGTTCCGGGACGGGAGCAGGAACCGGGGAGCTGTTTTTT
cdr3_aa: CASSSGTGAGTGELFF

clone_size: -
cdr3_length: 13
j_call: TRBJ2-2
d_call: -
v_call: TRBV29-1
cdr3_nt: TGCAGCGTTGACGGCTCGGGCACCGGGGAGCTGTTTTTT
cdr3_aa: CSVDGSGTGELFF